The present entry profiles one T cell receptor (beta chain) with its context. Its antigen remains unidentified. TCRdb recomputed calls from the multiplex PCR reads with MiXCR, one row per CDR3 protein. The sample carries about 140,000 distinct CDR3 sequences, 30% to 35% recorded once. This entry belongs to a study of breast tumors, draining lymph nodes, adjacent tissues. Study results and caveats: Compared with basal-like, luminal-like tumors shared significantly more repertoire with nontumor tissue. Tumor T cell lymph node origin was a supported hypothesis, not proven. Tumors had less TCR diversity than lymph nodes, more than nontumor tissue. The data were judged consistent with most tumor T cells coming from lymph node and expanding in tumor.

The lymph nodes were axillary draining lymph nodes from breast cancer patients. The CDR3 loop spans 14 amino acids. V lost 3 bases and J 5 bases, leaving 14 bases between the germline ends. The germline V gene has CDR1 KGHSH and CDR2 LQKENI. What was sequenced was axillary lymph node tissue. The clonotype was recovered from a female donor with breast cancer. Some clones in this sample may be carry-over from other donors' samples. The genes are TRBV18 and TRBJ2-7, with D perhaps given as TRBD1 or TRBD2 (6 bases each). The CDR3 DNA sequence: TGTGCCAGCTCACCGACGAAGGAGGGGGACGAGCAGTACGTC. Amino acid sequence: CASSPTKEGDEQYV.